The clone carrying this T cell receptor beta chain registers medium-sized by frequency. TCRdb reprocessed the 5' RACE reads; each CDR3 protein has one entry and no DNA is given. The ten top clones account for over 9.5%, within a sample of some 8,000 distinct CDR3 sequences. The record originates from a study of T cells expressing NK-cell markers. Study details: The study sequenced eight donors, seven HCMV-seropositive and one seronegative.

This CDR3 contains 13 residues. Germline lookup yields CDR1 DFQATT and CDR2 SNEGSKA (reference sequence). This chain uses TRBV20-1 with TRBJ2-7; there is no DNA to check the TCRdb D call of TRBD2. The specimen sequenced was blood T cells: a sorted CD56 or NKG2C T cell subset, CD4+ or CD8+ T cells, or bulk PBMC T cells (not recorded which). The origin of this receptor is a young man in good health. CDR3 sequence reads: CSAITSGSYEQYF.